Below are 9 T cell receptor beta chains sequenced from a single sample in a study of blood T cell repertoires in COVID-19. Generated by immunoSEQ multiplex PCR, the TCRdb table keeps only in-frame clones and is missing some. Among approximately 16,000 clones listed, roughly nine tenths were seen once. Sequencing was carried out using peripheral blood. These TCRs come from a woman of 80 years or more with COVID-19, enrolled during active disease.

The V gene is TRBV11-2, the J gene TRBJ2-5, with 8 bases aligning to TRBD1. The V gene's germline CDR1 is SGHAT and CDR2 FQNNGV. The CDR3 is 16 residues long. Unmatched junction bases numbered 13, after V lost 5 bases and J lost 5 bases. CDR3 sequence (DNA): TGTGCCAGCAGCCCGAGATTGGCAGGGGGCGGGGAGACCCAGTACTTC. Translated: CASSPRLAGGGETQYF.

By its share, this clone is medium-sized (0.01 to 0.1%). The V call is TRBV5-6, the J call TRBJ1-4; 7 positions match TRBD1. The length of the CDR3 is 14 residues. In germline, CDR1 is SGHDT, CDR2 YYEEEE. V shed 0 bases, J shed 6 bases, and the junction held 2 bases outside the gene matches. The CDR3: CASSLGRGYEKLFF. CDR3 sequence (DNA): TGTGCCAGCAGCTTGGGCAGGGGGTATGAAAAACTGTTTTTT.

The table lists this clone with a few counts. This rearrangement joins TRBV2 to TRBJ1-5; perhaps TRBD1 as D (5 bases). Germline lookup yields CDR1 SNHLY and CDR2 FYNNEI. V was cut by 1 base and J by 6 bases, with 10 bases left in between. The CDR3 runs to 14 residues. DNA of the CDR3: TGTGCCAGCAGTGAAGAGGGGTCGCGTCAGCCCCAGCATTTT. It translates to CASSEEGSRQPQHF. Full variable domain (missing parts from reference TRBV2 and TRBJ1-5): EPEVTQTPSHQVTQMGQEVILRCVPISNHLYFYWYRQILGQKVEFLVSFYNNEISEKSEIFDDQFSVERPDGSNFTLKIRSTKLEDSAMYFCASSEEGSRQPQHFGDGTRLSIL.

This clone was detected a few times. The rearrangement links TRBV6-2 or TRBV6-3 to TRBJ1-5; 8 bases fit TRBD1. CDR1 is MNHEY, CDR2 SVGEGT, per germline. The J segment lost 6 bases and the V segment lost 2 bases, leaving 9 bases of the junction unmatched. CDR3 length equals 16 residues. CDR3 coding DNA: TGTGCCAGCAGTTACGGCGGACAGGGCTTAGGTCAGCCCCAGCATTTT. Residues: CASSYGGQGLGQPQHF.

The V and J genes are TRBV5-1 and TRBJ2-5, with a tentative D call TRBD1 (6 bases). The CDR3 extends over 15 amino acids. Trimming left V 0 bases short and J 5 bases short, with 14 bases between. Looked up from germline, CDR1 is SGHRS and CDR2 is YFSETQ. Here the CDR3 DNA reads TGCGCCAGCAGCTTGGACAGGGTCCTCCAGGAGACCCAGTACTTC. Its protein is CASSLDRVLQETQYF.

The J gene is TRBJ2-1, the V gene TRBV14, with 8 bases fitting TRBD2. The CDR3 has 17 residues. CDR1 and CDR2 from the germline V gene are SGHDN and FVKESK. V dropped 4 bases and J dropped 8; count of bases not matched to a gene: 16. The CDR3 nucleotides read TGTGCCAGCAGCCCGCGGACTAGCTTGGGTGTCAGCGATGAGCAGTTCTTC. Translation gives CASSPRTSLGVSDEQFF.

This chain joins TRBV6-2 or TRBV6-3 and TRBJ2-1; tentative D call: TRBD1 (6 bases). Germline assignment: CDR1 MNHEY and CDR2 SVGEGT. The V end was cut by 0 bases, the J end by 6 bases, with 18 bases between. The CDR3 has 17 residues. The CDR3 reads CASSYSPGSSRGNEQFF. The CDR3 coding sequence is TGTGCCAGCAGTTACTCGCCGGGGAGTAGCAGGGGCAATGAGCAGTTCTTC.

V and J are TRBV6-2 or TRBV6-3 and TRBJ2-2, with 9 bases fitting TRBD1. Trimming took 4 bases from V and 5 from J; bases not matched to a gene: 8. Germline assignment: CDR1 MNHEY and CDR2 SVGEGT. This CDR3 spans 16 amino acids. CDR3 DNA: TGTGCCAGCAGTTCCCCAGGCGGGACAGGGACCGGGGAGCTGTTTTTT. Protein: CASSSPGGTGTGELFF.

The chain joins TRBV27 to TRBJ1-2; 7 nucleotides match TRBD1. Germline trimming cut 1 base from V and 4 bases from J; bases unmatched to any gene: 3. The CDR3 runs to 14 residues. Per the germline V gene, CDR1 is MNHEY and CDR2 is SMNVEV (reference sequence). CDR3 DNA sequence: TGTGCCAGCAGTTTATTTGCAGGGGGCTATGGCTACACCTTC. Translated, it gives CASSLFAGGYGYTF.